The entry that follows covers one T cell receptor (beta chain) sequence. Its antigen is still unknown. No quality values exist for individual bases; no much larger clone is one base distant. According to the germline V gene (reference sequence), CDR1 reads MNHNY and CDR2 reads SVGAGI. From its cysteine to its phenylalanine, the CDR3 spans 17 amino acids. Only the CDR3 part of the read is kept: 51 bases, read in frame from the first base. Deletion took 5 bases off V and 8 bases off J, with a span of 24 bases between the germline ends. This sample was included in a study of T cell responses to AZD1222 COVID-19 vaccine (dated by TCRdb to about 2021). About the full investigation: TCR sequencing was performed for about 240 trial participants, of whom roughly 200 were given two doses of AZD1222 and around 25 were given two doses of MenACWY control vaccine. Trial participants were enrolled by age into 18-55, 56-69 and 70-plus year subgroups, with about 150, 28 and 57 TCR-sequenced participants respectively.

Here is what the overall study found, with its caveats: The 56-69-year group was small, and its depth increase did not reach significance, likely because of low power. Because no day 14 peak-response samples were available, repertoires were characterized only after the peak T cell response. Participants were mostly white British and included more females than males, and it was suggested by the authors that clonal diversity may have been underestimated. Nearly half of unique spike-specific TCRs reportedly recognized epitopes outside regions mutated in the B.1.351 and B.1.1.7 variants. The whole spike protein was spanned by vaccine-associated CD4 TCRs, and dominant responses were seen in regions 160-218 and 743-854. A significant rise in spike-specific TCR breadth and depth was observed after two AZD1222 doses relative to day 0 and relative to MenACWY recipients. Conclusions about previously exposed vaccinees were limited because only six or seven AZD1222 recipients were SARS-CoV-2 seropositive at baseline.

Sample time point, as interpreted from the label and publication: baseline before first vaccination. The sample's treatment or condition label, in plain terms: meningococcal conjugate vaccine given as trial control. Vaccinee samples were obtained from the UK trials COV001 and COV002, which included a single-blind randomized controlled phase 2/3 trial of AZD1222 (ChAdOx1 nCoV-19) in healthy adults. For TCRbeta chain sequencing, PBMC samples were collected from trial participants at day 0 and at day 28 after the second dose. The CDR3 regions of human TCRbeta chains were analyzed by immunosequencing. Concerning the study's data processing: TCRs in the repertoires were matched against a reference library of SARS-CoV-2-specific TCRs that had been generated with the MIRA antigen-specificity platform. Breadth was defined as the fraction of unique TCRs that were SARS-CoV-2-associated, and depth was defined as the fraction of total T cells that were SARS-CoV-2-associated. Using the MIRA data, each spike-specific TCR was mapped to the spike region that the TCR reacts to and placed in a CD4 or CD8 class. Log10-transformed breadth and depth values were compared by one-way ANOVA with Sidak's multiple comparisons tests. TCRdb retrieved this table from immuneACCESS and kept in-frame rearrangements only. Not all clones are present; in checked studies, unresolved V genes account for under half, and no reason is known for the remainder. That table gives V, J and clone size, and the DNA gave D and trimming. This sample is represented by 60,000 to 100,000 clones; around 90% of them were singletons. The ten most abundant clones make up 7% to 8.5% of the sample.

The TCR comes from an adult in good health. The sequence links TRBV6-6 to TRBJ2-2, with the D call perhaps TRBD1 or TRBD2, each one matching 6 bases. The sequences come from peripheral blood, collected on day 0 of MenACWY control vaccination. The CDR3 region reads CASSPTGAFWNLGELFF. DNA sequence: TGTGCCAGCAGTCCAACGGGGGCCTTTTGGAACTTGGGGGAGCTGTTTTTT.